This TCR beta chain came from a study of spatial heterogeneity in lung cancer. The sample holds many counts of this clonotype. Its matching antigen is unknown. The size of this beta chain means little, since it is a stray read in a library made for alpha chains. Study-wide results and caveats: For expanded intratumoral alpha and beta TCRs, counts tracked tumor mutation counts.

Germline CDR1 KGHSH, CDR2 LQKENI. The CDR3 spans 14 residues. Between the trimmed V and J ends, which lost 6 bases and 6 bases, there was a span of 15 bases. Sample time point: sample taken at primary tumor resection. From the 5' RACE reads, TCRdb called clonotypes with MiXCR, one entry per CDR3 protein. The sample has 11,000 to 15,000 distinct CDR3 sequences, over 3.5% seen once. V is TRBV18 and J is TRBJ1-5, with a weak D call TRBD1 (5 bases). The material sequenced was lung tumor tissue, taken at surgery. The receptor comes from a female donor with early-stage non-small cell lung cancer. CDR3 amino acids: CASSGREYSQPQHF. In nucleotides, the CDR3 is TGTGCCAGCTCGGGCAGGGAATATAGTCAGCCCCAGCATTTT.